These 5 T cell receptor beta chains originate from one sample sequenced in a study of T cells in Graves' hyperthyroidism and ophthalmopathy. Amplified TCR beta CDR3 regions came from RNA transcripts. The primer set for the first-round RT-PCR of the TCR CDR3 was HTBI. TCRdb recomputed calls from the multiplex PCR reads with MiXCR, one row per CDR3 protein. The repertoire consists of around 300,000 distinct CDR3 sequences, with roughly 14% occurring once and the leading ten covering more than 7.5%. Sample: blood. The receptors were gathered from a woman in her twenties or thirties with Graves' hyperthyroidism that later progressed to Graves' ophthalmopathy.

Note on this clonotype: A read error is possible here, since a much larger clone lies one base away. The V gene is TRBV18, the J gene TRBJ2-7; D call uncertain. Germline CDR1 KGHSH, CDR2 LQKENI. The CDR3 sequence is 13 residues long. In DNA form, the CDR3 reads TGTGCCAGCTCACCTTCGGACGGCTACGGGCAGTACTTC. Translated, it gives CASSPSDGYGQYF.

This clonotype showed up many times. The chain carries TRBV7-9 and TRBJ1-5, with TRBD1 as a possible D gene (6 bases). This CDR3 has 14 residues. V was cut by 5 bases and J by 7 bases, with 15 bases left in between. The germline V gene encodes CDR1 SEHNR and CDR2 FQNEAQ (reference sequence). The CDR3 bases are TGTGCCAGCAGCCGTGAAGGACAGCCGCAGCCCCAGCATTTT. Amino acids: CASSREGQPQPQHF.

V gene TRBV7-9 combines with J gene TRBJ2-7; D gene ambiguous. With 5 bases removed from V and 5 bases from J, the gap between germline ends came to 10 bases. The CDR3 totals 12 residues. Germline loops: CDR1 SEHNR, CDR2 FQNEAQ (reference sequence). CDR3 sequence reads: CASSPDWNEQYF. The CDR3 nucleotides are TGTGCCAGCAGCCCCGATTGGAACGAGCAGTACTTC.

This clonotype was seen many times. V is TRBV6-2 or TRBV6-3 and J is TRBJ2-2; no definite D call. The CDR3 totals 13 residues. Trimming removed 2 bases from V and 4 bases from J, with 5 bases in between. Germline lookup yields CDR1 MNHEY and CDR2 SVGEGT. The DNA for the CDR3 is TGTGCCAGCAGTTACCCCGGCACCGGGGAGCTGTTTTTT. Its translation: CASSYPGTGELFF.

This clonotype has at least ten counts. The V and J genes are TRBV10-3 and TRBJ2-1; 8 bases map to TRBD2. This CDR3 has 17 amino acids. Trimming removed 3 bases from V and 2 bases from J; junction bases left unmatched: 9. Germline loops: CDR1 ENHRY, CDR2 SYGVKD. CDR3 amino acids: CAISDSKLAETYNEQFF. Here the CDR3 DNA reads TGTGCCATCAGTGATTCGAAACTAGCGGAGACCTACAATGAGCAGTTCTTC.